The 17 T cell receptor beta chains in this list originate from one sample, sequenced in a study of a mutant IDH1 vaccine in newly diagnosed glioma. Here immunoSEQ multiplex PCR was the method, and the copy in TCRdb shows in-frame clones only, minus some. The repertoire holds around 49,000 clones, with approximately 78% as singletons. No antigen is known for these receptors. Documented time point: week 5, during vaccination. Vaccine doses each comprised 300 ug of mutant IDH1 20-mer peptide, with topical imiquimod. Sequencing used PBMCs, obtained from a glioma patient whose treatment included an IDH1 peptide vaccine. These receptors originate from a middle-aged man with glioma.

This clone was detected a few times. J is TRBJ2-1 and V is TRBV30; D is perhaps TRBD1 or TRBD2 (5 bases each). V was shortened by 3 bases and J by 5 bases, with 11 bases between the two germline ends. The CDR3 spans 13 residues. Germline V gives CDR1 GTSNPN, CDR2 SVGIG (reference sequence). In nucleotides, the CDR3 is TGTGCCTGGAGGACGGGGCGGGACAATGAGCAGTTCTTC. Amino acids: CAWRTGRDNEQFF.

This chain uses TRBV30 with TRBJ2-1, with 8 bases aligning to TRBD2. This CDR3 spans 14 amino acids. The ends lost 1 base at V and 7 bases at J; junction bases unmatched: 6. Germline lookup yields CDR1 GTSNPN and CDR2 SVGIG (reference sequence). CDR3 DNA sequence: TGTGCCTGGAGTGCCGGGACTAGTCTAAATGAGCAGTTCTTC. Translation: CAWSAGTSLNEQFF.

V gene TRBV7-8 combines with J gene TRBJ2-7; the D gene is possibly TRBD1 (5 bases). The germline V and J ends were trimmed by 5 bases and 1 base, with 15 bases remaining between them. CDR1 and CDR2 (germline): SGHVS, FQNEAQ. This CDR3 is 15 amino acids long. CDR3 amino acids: CASSLQATVSYEQYF. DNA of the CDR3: TGTGCCAGCAGCCTACAGGCGACAGTGTCCTACGAGCAGTACTTC.

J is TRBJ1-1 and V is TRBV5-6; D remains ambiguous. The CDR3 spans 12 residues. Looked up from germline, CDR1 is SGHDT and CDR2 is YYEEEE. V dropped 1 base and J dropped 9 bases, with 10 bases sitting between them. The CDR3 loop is CASSLRASQAFF. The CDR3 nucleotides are TGTGCCAGCAGCTTGAGGGCATCTCAAGCTTTCTTT.

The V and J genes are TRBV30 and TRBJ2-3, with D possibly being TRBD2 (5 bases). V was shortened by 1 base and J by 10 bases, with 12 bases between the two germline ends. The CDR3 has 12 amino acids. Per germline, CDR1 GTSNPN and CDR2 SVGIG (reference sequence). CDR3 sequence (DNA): TGTGCCTGGAGTGCTGGGAGAAGTGCGCAGTATTTT. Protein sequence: CAWSAGRSAQYF.

The CDR3 DNA follows: TGTGCCAGCAGTCAGGGTACAGGTAGCACTGAAGCTTTCTTT. Protein sequence: CASSQGTGSTEAFF. The chain joins TRBV27 to TRBJ1-1; perhaps TRBD1 as D (5 bases). Germline assignment: CDR1 MNHEY and CDR2 SMNVEV (reference sequence). The CDR3 runs 14 residues. Trimming stripped 5 bases from V and 4 bases from J, with 14 bases between.

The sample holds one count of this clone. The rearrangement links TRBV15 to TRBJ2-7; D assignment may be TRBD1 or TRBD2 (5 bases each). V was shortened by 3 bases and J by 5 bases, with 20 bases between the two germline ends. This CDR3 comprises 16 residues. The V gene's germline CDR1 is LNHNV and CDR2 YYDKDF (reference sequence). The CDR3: CATSSGKAWGINEQYF. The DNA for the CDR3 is TGTGCCACCAGCAGCGGAAAGGCCTGGGGGATCAACGAGCAGTACTTC.

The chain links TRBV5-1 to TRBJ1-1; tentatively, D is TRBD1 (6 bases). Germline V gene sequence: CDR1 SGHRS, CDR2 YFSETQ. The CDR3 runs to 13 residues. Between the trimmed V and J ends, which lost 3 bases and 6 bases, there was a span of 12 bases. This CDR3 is CASSSDRGAEAFF. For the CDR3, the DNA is TGCGCCAGCAGCTCGGACAGAGGGGCTGAAGCTTTCTTT. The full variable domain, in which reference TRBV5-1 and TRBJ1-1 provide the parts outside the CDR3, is KAGVTQTPRYLIKTRGQQVTLSCSPISGHRSVSWYQQTPGQGLQFLFEYFSETQRNKGNFPGRFSGRQFSNSRSEMNVSTLELGDSALYLCASSSDRGAEAFFGQGTRLTVV.

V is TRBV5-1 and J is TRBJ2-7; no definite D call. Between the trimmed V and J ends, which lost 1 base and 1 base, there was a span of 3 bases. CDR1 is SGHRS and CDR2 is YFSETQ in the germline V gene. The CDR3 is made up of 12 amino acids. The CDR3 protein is CASSLSSYEQYF. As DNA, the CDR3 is TGCGCCAGCAGCTTGTCTTCCTACGAGCAGTACTTC.

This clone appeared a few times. DNA of the CDR3: TGTGCCAGCAGCTCTTCAAGGGGGCAAACTGAAGCTTTCTTT. Translation: CASSSSRGQTEAFF. This sequence joins TRBV6-6 and TRBJ1-1; 7 nucleotides line up with TRBD1. The germline V gene encodes CDR1 MNHNY and CDR2 SVGAGI (reference sequence). The CDR3 loop spans 14 amino acids. J was trimmed by 5 bases and V by 6 bases; bases with no gene match: 9.

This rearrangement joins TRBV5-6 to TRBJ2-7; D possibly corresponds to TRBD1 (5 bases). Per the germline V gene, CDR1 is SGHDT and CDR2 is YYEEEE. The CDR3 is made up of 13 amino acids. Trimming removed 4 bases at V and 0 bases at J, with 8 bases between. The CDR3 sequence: CASSIDSSYEQYF. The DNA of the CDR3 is TGTGCCAGCAGCATAGACAGCTCCTACGAGCAGTACTTC.

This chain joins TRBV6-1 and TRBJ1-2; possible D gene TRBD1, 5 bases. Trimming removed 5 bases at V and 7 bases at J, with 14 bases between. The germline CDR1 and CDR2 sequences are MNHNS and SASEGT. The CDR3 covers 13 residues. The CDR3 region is CASSKGGVGGYTF. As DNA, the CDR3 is TGTGCCAGCAGTAAGGGAGGGGTTGGTGGCTACACCTTC.

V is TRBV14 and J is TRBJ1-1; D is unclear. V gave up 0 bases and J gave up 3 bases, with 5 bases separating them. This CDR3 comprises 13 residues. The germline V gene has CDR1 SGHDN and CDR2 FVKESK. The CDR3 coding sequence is TGTGCCAGCAGCCAAGAGAGGTACACTGAAGCTTTCTTT. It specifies CASSQERYTEAFF.

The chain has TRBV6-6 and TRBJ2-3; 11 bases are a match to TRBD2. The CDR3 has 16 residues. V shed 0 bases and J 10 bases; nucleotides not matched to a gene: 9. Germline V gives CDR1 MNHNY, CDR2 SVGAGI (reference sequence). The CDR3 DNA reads TGTGCCAGCAGTTACTCGATTAGCGGGGGGGCCCTATCGCAGTATTTT. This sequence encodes CASSYSISGGALSQYF.

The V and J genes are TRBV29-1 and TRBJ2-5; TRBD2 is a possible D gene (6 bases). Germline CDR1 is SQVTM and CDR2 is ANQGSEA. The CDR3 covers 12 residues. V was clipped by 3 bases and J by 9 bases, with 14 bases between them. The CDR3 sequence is CSVDSGPRAQYF. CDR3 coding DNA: TGCAGCGTTGACAGCGGGCCCAGGGCCCAGTACTTC.

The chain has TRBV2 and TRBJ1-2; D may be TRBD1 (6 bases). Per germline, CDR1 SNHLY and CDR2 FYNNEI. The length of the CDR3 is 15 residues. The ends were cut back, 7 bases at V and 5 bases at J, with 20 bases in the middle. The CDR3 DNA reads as TGTGCCAGCATTTACAGGGTTAATTTCGAATATGGCTACACCTTC. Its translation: CASIYRVNFEYGYTF. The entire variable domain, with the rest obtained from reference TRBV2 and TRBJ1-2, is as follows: EPEVTQTPSHQVTQMGQEVILRCVPISNHLYFYWYRQILGQKVEFLVSFYNNEISEKSEIFDDQFSVERPDGSNFTLKIRSTKLEDSAMYFCASIYRVNFEYGYTFGSGTRLTVV.

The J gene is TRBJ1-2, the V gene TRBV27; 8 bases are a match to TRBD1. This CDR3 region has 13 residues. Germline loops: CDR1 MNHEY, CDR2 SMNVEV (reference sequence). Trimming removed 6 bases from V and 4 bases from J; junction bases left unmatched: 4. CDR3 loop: CASRATGAYGYTF. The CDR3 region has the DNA TGTGCCAGCAGGGCGACAGGGGCCTATGGCTACACCTTC.